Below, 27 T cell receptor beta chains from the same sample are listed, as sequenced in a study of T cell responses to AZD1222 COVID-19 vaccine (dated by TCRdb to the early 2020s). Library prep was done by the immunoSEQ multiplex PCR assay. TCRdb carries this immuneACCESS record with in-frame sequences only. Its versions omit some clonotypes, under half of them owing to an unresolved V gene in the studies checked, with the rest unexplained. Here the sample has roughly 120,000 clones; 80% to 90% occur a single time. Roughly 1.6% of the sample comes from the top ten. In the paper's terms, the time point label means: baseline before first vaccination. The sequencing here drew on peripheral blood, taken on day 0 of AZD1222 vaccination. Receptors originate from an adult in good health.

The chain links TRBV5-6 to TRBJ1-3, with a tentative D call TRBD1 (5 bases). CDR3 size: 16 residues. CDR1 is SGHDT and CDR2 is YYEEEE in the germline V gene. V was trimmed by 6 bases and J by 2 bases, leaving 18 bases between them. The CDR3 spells CASTYAGRQTGNTIYF. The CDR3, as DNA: TGTGCCAGCACCTACGCAGGGAGACAGACTGGAAACACCATATATTTT.

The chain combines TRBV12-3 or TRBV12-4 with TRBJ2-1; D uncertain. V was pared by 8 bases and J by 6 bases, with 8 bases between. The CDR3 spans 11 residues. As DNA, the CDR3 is TGTGCCAGCTCAGCTATCAATGAGCAGTTCTTC. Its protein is CASSAINEQFF.

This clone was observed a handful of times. The CDR3 here is CASMSPLISPLHF. CDR3 bases: TGTGCCAGCATGTCTCCTCTTATTTCACCCCTCCACTTT. The chain links TRBV27 to TRBJ1-6; D is ambiguous. The CDR3 contains 13 residues. Germline lookup yields CDR1 MNHEY and CDR2 SMNVEV (reference sequence). The V gene lost 7 bases and the J gene lost 9 bases, with 13 bases spanning the gap.

CDR3 DNA: TGCGCCAGCAGTCAGGGGGCCTATGGCTACACCTTC. This codes for CASSQGAYGYTF. This rearrangement joins TRBV5-1 to TRBJ1-2; 8 bases agree with TRBD1. There are 12 residues in the CDR3. After removal of 5 bases from V and 4 bases from J, the junction contained 1 base not matched to a gene. Germline V lookup: CDR1 SGHRS, CDR2 YFSETQ.

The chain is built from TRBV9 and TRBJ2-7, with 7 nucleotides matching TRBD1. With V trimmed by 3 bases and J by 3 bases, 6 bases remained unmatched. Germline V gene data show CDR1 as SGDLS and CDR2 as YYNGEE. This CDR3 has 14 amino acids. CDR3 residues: CASSDGQASYEQYF. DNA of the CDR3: TGTGCCAGCAGCGACGGACAGGCGAGCTACGAGCAGTACTTC.

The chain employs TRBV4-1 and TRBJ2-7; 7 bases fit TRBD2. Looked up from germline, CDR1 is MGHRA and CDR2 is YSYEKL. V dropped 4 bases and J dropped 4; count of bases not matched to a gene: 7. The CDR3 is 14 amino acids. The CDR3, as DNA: TGCGCCAGCAGCCCCTTAAGCGGGGCTTACGAGCAGTACTTC. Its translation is CASSPLSGAYEQYF.

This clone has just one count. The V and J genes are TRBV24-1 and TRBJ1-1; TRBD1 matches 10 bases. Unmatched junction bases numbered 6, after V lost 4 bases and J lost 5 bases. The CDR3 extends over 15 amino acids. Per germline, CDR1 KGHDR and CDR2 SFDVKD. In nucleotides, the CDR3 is TGTGCCACCAGTGACCGGGACAGGGGTGGAACTGAAGCTTTCTTT. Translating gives CATSDRDRGGTEAFF.

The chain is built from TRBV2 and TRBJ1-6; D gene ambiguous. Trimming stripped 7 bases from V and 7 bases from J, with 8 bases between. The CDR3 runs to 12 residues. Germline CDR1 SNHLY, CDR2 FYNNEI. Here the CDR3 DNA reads TGTGCCAGCAATCGGGTCAATTCACCCCTCCACTTT. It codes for CASNRVNSPLHF.

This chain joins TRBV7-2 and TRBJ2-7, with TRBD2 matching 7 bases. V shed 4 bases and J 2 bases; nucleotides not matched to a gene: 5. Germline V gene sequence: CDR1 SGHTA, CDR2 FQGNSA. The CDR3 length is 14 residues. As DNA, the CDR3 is TGTGCCAGCAGCTATTCTAGCGGTCCCTACGAGCAGTACTTC. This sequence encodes CASSYSSGPYEQYF.

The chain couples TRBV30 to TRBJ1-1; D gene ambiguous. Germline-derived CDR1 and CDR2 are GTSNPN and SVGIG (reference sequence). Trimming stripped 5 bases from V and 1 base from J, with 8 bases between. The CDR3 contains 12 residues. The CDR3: CAWADGNTEAFF. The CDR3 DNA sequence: TGTGCCTGGGCGGACGGGAACACTGAAGCTTTCTTT.

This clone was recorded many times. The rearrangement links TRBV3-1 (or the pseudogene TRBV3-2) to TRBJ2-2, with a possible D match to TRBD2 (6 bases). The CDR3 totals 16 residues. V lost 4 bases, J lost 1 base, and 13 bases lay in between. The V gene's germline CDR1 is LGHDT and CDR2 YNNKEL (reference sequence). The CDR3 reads CASSLRGSGNTGELFF. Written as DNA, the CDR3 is TGTGCCAGCAGCCTGCGTGGTAGCGGGAACACCGGGGAGCTGTTTTTT.

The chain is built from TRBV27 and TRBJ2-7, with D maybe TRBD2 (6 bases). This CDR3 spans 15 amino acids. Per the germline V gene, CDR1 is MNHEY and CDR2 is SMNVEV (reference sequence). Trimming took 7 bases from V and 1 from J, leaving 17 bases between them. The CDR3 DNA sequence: TGTGCCAGCAACCCGCTTAGCGGCCTTTCCTACGAGCAGTACTTC. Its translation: CASNPLSGLSYEQYF.

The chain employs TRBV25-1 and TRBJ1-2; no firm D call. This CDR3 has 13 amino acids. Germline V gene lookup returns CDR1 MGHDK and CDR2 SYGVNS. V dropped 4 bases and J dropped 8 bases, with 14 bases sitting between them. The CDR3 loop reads CASSASAELGYTF. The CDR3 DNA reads TGTGCCAGCAGTGCATCGGCAGAACTCGGCTACACCTTC.

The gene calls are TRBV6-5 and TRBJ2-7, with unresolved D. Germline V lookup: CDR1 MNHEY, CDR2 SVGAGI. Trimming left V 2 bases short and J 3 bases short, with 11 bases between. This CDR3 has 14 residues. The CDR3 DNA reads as TGTGCCAGCAGTTACCGGGCCGACAACTACGAGCAGTACTTC. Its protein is CASSYRADNYEQYF.

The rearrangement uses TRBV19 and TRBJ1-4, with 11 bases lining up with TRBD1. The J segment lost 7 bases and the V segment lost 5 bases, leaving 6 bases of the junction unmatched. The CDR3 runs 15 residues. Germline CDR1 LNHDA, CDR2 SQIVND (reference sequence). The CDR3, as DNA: TGTGCCAGTAGTTCAGGGACAGGGGGAAGTGAAAAACTGTTTTTT. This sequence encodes CASSSGTGGSEKLFF.

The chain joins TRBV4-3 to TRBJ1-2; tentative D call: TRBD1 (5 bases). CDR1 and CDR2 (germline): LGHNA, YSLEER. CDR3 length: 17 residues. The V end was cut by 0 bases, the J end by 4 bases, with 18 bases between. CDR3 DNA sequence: TGCGCCAGCAGCCAAGATTGGGGGGGATCCCTCACCTATGGCTACACCTTC. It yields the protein CASSQDWGGSLTYGYTF.

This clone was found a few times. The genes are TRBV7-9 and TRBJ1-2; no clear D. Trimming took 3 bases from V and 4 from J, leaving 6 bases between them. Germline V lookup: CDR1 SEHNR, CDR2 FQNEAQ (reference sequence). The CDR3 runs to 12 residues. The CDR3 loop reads CASSLDFYGYTF. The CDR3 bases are TGTGCCAGCAGCTTGGATTTCTATGGCTACACCTTC. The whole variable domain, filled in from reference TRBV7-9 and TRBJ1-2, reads DTGVSQNPRHKITKRGQNVTFRCDPISEHNRLYWYRQTLGQGPEFLTYFQNEAQLEKSRLLSDRFSAERPKGSFSTLEIQRTEQGDSAMYLCASSLDFYGYTFGSGTRLTVV.

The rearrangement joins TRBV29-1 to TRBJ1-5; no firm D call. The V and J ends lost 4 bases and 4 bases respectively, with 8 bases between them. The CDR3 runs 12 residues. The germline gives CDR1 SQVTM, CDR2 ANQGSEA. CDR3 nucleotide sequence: TGCAGCGTTGGAAAGCATAATCAGCCCCAGCATTTT. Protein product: CSVGKHNQPQHF.

The CDR3 coding sequence is TGTGCCACCAGTGATTGGAGAAACACTGAAGCTTTCTTT. Amino acid sequence: CATSDWRNTEAFF. The rearrangement uses TRBV24-1 and TRBJ1-1, with D unresolved. With 2 bases removed from V and 2 bases from J, the gap between germline ends came to 5 bases. This CDR3 comprises 13 residues. Germline CDR1 and CDR2: KGHDR and SFDVKD.

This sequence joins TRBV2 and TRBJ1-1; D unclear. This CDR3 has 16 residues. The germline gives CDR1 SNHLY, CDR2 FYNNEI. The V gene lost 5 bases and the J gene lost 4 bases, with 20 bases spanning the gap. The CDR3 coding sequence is TGTGCCAGCAGTAGAATTGGAGACAAGGCCTTCACTGAAGCTTTCTTT. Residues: CASSRIGDKAFTEAFF.

CDR3 coding DNA: TGTGCCAGCAGCCTCCCCTCGGGGGGAGACTACGAGCAGTACTTC. This sequence encodes CASSLPSGGDYEQYF. The J gene is TRBJ2-7, the V gene TRBV11-3, with TRBD2 matching 7 bases. V was pared by 5 bases and J by 3 bases, with 10 bases of the junction left unmatched. Per germline, CDR1 SGHNT and CDR2 YENEEA. This CDR3 is built from 15 residues.

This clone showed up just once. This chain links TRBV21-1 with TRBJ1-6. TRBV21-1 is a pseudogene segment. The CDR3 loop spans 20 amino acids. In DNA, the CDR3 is TGTGCCAGCAGCAAGGTCCCCAACACCTCATCCGACCCCTATAATTCACCCCTCCACTTT. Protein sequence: CASSKVPNTSSDPYNSPLHF.

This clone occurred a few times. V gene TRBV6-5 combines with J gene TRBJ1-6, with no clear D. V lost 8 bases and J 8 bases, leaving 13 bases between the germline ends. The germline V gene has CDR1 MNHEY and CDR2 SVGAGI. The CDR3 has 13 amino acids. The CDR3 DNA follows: TGTGCCAGCCATCCAGCCATGGATTCACCCCTCCACTTT. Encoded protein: CASHPAMDSPLHF.

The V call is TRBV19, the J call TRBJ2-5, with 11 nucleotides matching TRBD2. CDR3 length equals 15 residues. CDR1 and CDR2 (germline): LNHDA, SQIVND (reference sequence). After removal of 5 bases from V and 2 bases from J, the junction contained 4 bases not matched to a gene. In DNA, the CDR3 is TGTGCCAGTAGTGTACGGACTAGCGGGCAAGAGACCCAGTACTTC. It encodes CASSVRTSGQETQYF.

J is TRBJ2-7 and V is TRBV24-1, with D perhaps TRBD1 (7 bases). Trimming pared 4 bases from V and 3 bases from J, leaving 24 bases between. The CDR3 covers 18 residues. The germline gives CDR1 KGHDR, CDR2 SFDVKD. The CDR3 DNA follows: TGTGCCACCAGTGAGCCCTCTGGCCGGGGGACAGAGATCTACGAGCAGTACTTC. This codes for CATSEPSGRGTEIYEQYF.

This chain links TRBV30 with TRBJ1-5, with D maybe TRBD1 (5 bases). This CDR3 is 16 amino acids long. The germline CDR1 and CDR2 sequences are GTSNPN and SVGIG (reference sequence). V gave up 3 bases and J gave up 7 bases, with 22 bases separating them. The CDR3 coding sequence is TGTGCCTGGAGCGCACCTGGGGCAGGCGATAACCAGCCCCAGCATTTT. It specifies CAWSAPGAGDNQPQHF.

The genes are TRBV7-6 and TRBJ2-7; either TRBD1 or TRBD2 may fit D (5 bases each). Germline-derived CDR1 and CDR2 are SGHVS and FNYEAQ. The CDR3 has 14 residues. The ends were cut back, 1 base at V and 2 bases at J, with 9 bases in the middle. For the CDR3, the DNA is TGTGCCAGCAGCTTAGGGGGGAGCACCTACGAGCAGTACTTC. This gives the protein CASSLGGSTYEQYF.